A single sample is the source of the 28 T cell receptor beta chains below, sequenced in a study of T-cell memory formation after mild COVID-19. TCRdb processed the 5' RACE reads anew with MiXCR; each CDR3 protein has one entry. Here the sample spans 75,000 to 95,000 distinct CDR3 sequences, about 12% being singletons. The sample was PBMCs or a T cell subset sorted from them (not recorded which). The receptors were gathered from an adult woman who had mild COVID-19 (a few samples of this study predate the infection). Cell type and time point are not known.

CDR3 sequence: CASGGTGGNTYEQYF. The CDR3 nucleotides are TGTGCCAGCGGGGGGACGGGGGGCAACACCTACGAGCAGTACTTC. The rearrangement links TRBV27 to TRBJ2-7; TRBD2 might be the D (7 bases). Trimming cost V 8 bases and J 2 bases, with 19 bases left between them. Germline V CDR1 and CDR2: MNHEY, SMNVEV (reference sequence). There are 15 residues in the CDR3.

The V call is TRBV3-1, the J call TRBJ2-7; D unclear. The CDR3 contains 13 residues. Trimming took off 2 bases at V and 3 bases at J, with 8 bases between the two ends. Germline lookup yields CDR1 LGHDT and CDR2 YNNKEL (reference sequence). The CDR3 DNA reads TGTGCCAGCAGCCAAAGCAGGAGCTACGAGCAGTACTTC. Translation: CASSQSRSYEQYF.

The chain carries TRBV5-1 and TRBJ2-7, with 9 bases aligning to TRBD2. The V gene end was trimmed by 3 bases and the J gene end by 2 bases; junction bases not matched to a gene: 3. The CDR3 loop spans 14 amino acids. CDR1 is SGHRS, CDR2 YFSETQ, per germline. Here the CDR3 reads CASSSGLAPYEQYF. The CDR3, as DNA: TGCGCCAGCAGCTCGGGACTAGCCCCCTACGAGCAGTACTTC. The full variable domain, completed using reference TRBV5-1 and TRBJ2-7, is KAGVTQTPRYLIKTRGQQVTLSCSPISGHRSVSWYQQTPGQGLQFLFEYFSETQRNKGNFPGRFSGRQFSNSRSEMNVSTLELGDSALYLCASSSGLAPYEQYFGPGTRLTVT.

The J gene is TRBJ1-2, the V gene TRBV7-9; the D gene is possibly TRBD1 (6 bases). There are 12 residues in the CDR3. CDR1 is SEHNR and CDR2 is FQNEAQ in the germline V gene (reference sequence). V shed 1 base and J shed 10 bases, with 10 bases lying between them. CDR3 protein: CASSLDSGDYTF. The CDR3 nucleotides are TGTGCCAGCAGCTTAGATTCAGGGGACTACACCTTC.

This sequence joins TRBV12-3 or TRBV12-4 and TRBJ2-1; D may be TRBD1 (5 bases). V gave up 6 bases and J gave up 2 bases, with 8 bases separating them. The CDR3 runs to 13 residues. The CDR3 protein is CASSRATYNEQFF. The CDR3 DNA is TGTGCCAGCAGCAGGGCCACCTACAATGAGCAGTTCTTC.

This clonotype was detected only a few times. A read error may produce the germline difference seen at one junction end. The gene calls are TRBV5-1 and TRBJ1-1; tentative D call: TRBD1 (6 bases). Germline V gene lookup returns CDR1 SGHRS and CDR2 YFSETQ. This CDR3 spans 15 amino acids. CDR3 region: CASSLGDTQNTEAFF. The DNA of the CDR3 is TGCGCCAGCAGTTTGGGGGACACCCAGAACACTGAAGCTTTCTTT.

This clonotype was observed a few times. The gene calls are TRBV5-6 and TRBJ2-3; D gene ambiguous. The CDR3 is 13 residues long. V lost 2 bases and J 1 base, leaving 5 bases between the germline ends. Germline V gene lookup returns CDR1 SGHDT and CDR2 YYEEEE. Written as DNA, the CDR3 is TGTGCCAGCAGCTTAATAGGCACAGATACGCAGTATTTT. Translating it yields CASSLIGTDTQYF.

This clonotype turned up a few times. The rearrangement links TRBV7-9 to TRBJ2-1, with D perhaps TRBD2 (6 bases). V was pared by 5 bases and J by 9 bases, with 20 bases between. The germline gives CDR1 SEHNR, CDR2 FQNEAQ (reference sequence). The CDR3 runs to 15 residues. CDR3 sequence (DNA): TGTGCCAGCAGCCCGCGGGACGCCTACTTTGGTGAGCAGTTCTTC. Translating gives CASSPRDAYFGEQFF. The full variable domain, rest sourced from reference TRBV7-9 and TRBJ2-1, is DTGVSQNPRHKITKRGQNVTFRCDPISEHNRLYWYRQTLGQGPEFLTYFQNEAQLEKSRLLSDRFSAERPKGSFSTLEIQRTEQGDSAMYLCASSPRDAYFGEQFFGPGTRLTVL.

This rearrangement joins TRBV9 to TRBJ1-1; D might be TRBD1 (6 bases). There are 14 residues in the CDR3. V was trimmed by 4 bases and J by 9 bases, leaving 19 bases between them. Germline V gene sequence: CDR1 SGDLS, CDR2 YYNGEE. CDR3 sequence: CASSSDDRWFKAFF. In DNA, the CDR3 is TGTGCCAGCAGCTCCGACGACAGGTGGTTCAAAGCTTTCTTT.

This clonotype was counted a few times. The genes are TRBV7-6 and TRBJ2-3, with D maybe TRBD2 (7 bases). In germline, CDR1 is SGHVS, CDR2 FNYEAQ. The germline V and J ends were trimmed by 1 base and 2 bases, with 10 bases remaining between them. The CDR3 runs 15 residues. Written as DNA, the CDR3 is TGTGCCAGCAGCTTAGGCGGGGGCCTCACAGATACGCAGTATTTT. Encoded protein: CASSLGGGLTDTQYF.

V gene TRBV9 combines with J gene TRBJ2-5; 10 bases match TRBD2. With 3 bases clipped from V and 0 bases from J, the junction kept 2 bases outside the gene matches. This CDR3 has 15 amino acids. The germline gives CDR1 SGDLS, CDR2 YYNGEE. CDR3 sequence reads: CASSGTSGDQETQYF. The DNA of the CDR3 is TGTGCCAGCAGCGGTACTAGCGGGGACCAAGAGACCCAGTACTTC.

The rearrangement links TRBV7-6 to TRBJ1-5; no clear D gene. V was trimmed by 4 bases and J by 3 bases, leaving 10 bases between them. Germline V gene lookup returns CDR1 SGHVS and CDR2 FNYEAQ. The CDR3 covers 14 residues. The CDR3 bases are TGTGCCAGCAGCTCGTACGGAGACAATCAGCCCCAGCATTTT. Translation: CASSSYGDNQPQHF.

The chain carries TRBV6-2 or TRBV6-3 and TRBJ2-1, with D tentatively TRBD1 or TRBD2 (6 bases each). The germline gives CDR1 MNHEY, CDR2 SVGEGT. The CDR3 runs to 17 residues. With 6 bases removed from V and 5 bases from J, the gap between germline ends came to 23 bases. The CDR3 region is CASRTPQGRSGDNEQFF. In nucleotides, the CDR3 is TGTGCCAGCAGAACTCCTCAGGGGAGATCGGGGGACAATGAGCAGTTCTTC.

This clonotype was counted only a few times. The rearrangement uses TRBV5-6 and TRBJ1-2; 7 nucleotides align to TRBD1. Germline CDR1 is SGHDT and CDR2 is YYEEEE. This CDR3 has 16 residues. With 0 bases clipped from V and 7 bases from J, the junction kept 12 bases outside the gene matches. The CDR3 nucleotides are TGTGCCAGCAGCTTGGGGGACAGCTGGAGTGGTGGTGGCTACACCTTC. Translated, it gives CASSLGDSWSGGGYTF.

The CDR3 region has the DNA TGTGCCAGCAGTCCACAGGGGGGGCGCGGGACTGAAGCTTTCTTT. Translated, it gives CASSPQGGRGTEAFF. V usage is TRBV12-3 or TRBV12-4 and J usage is TRBJ1-1, with 8 bases aligning to TRBD1. J gave up 5 bases and V 5 bases, and 10 bases lay outside the gene matches. The length of the CDR3 is 15 residues.

The chain carries TRBV7-2 and TRBJ2-3, with TRBD2 matching over 9 bases. CDR3 size: 16 residues. Germline V gives CDR1 SGHTA, CDR2 FQGNSA. The V gene end was trimmed by 3 bases and the J gene end by 3 bases; junction bases not matched to a gene: 7. The CDR3 DNA follows: TGTGCCAGCAGCTTCGGTTTAGCGGGGGCTACAGATACGCAGTATTTT. Encoded protein: CASSFGLAGATDTQYF.

Only a few counts were recorded for this clonotype. The chain employs TRBV20-1 and TRBJ2-7, with D possibly matching TRBD2 (11 bases). This CDR3 has 18 amino acids. Germline V gives CDR1 DFQATT, CDR2 SNEGSKA (reference sequence). V lost 5 bases to trimming and J lost 2 bases, with 28 bases between them. The CDR3 nucleotides read TGCAGTGCTCAGGGACAGGGGAAGTGGGGACTAGCGGCCTACGAGCAGTACTTC. Translating gives CSAQGQGKWGLAAYEQYF.

This chain connects TRBV7-8 to TRBJ1-1, with 7 bases aligning to TRBD1. The CDR3 spans 16 residues. Germline V gene sequence: CDR1 SGHVS, CDR2 FQNEAQ. V dropped 1 base and J dropped 3; count of bases not matched to a gene: 8. The DNA of the CDR3 is TGTGCCAGCAGCTTAGTCAATAAGGGGGCTGACACTGAAGCTTTCTTT. This sequence encodes CASSLVNKGADTEAFF. The full variable domain, completed using reference TRBV7-8 and TRBJ1-1, is GAGVSQSPRYKVAKRGQDVALRCDPISGHVSLFWYQQALGQGPEFLTYFQNEAQLDKSGLPSDRFFAERPEGSVSTLKIQRTQQEDSAVYLCASSLVNKGADTEAFFGQGTRLTVV.

V is TRBV29-1 and J is TRBJ2-1; either TRBD1 or TRBD2 may supply D (7 bases each). Germline CDR1 reads SQVTM; CDR2 reads ANQGSEA. The CDR3 totals 18 residues. Trimming removed 0 bases at V and 0 bases at J, with 18 bases between. The CDR3 bases are TGCAGCGTTGAAGAAGGCGGACTAGGGGGCCTCTCCTACAATGAGCAGTTCTTC. It yields the protein CSVEEGGLGGLSYNEQFF.

This clonotype was counted between two and nine times. This chain links TRBV29-1 with TRBJ2-7, with TRBD2 matching 7 bases. Looked up from germline, CDR1 is SQVTM and CDR2 is ANQGSEA. The trim removed 4 bases at V and 0 bases at J, leaving 6 bases unmatched. This CDR3 contains 14 residues. For the CDR3, the DNA is TGCAGCGTTGTTGCGCGGGGGAACTCCTACGAGCAGTACTTC. Translated: CSVVARGNSYEQYF.

This clonotype was found a few times. V gene TRBV13 combines with J gene TRBJ2-2; D might be TRBD1 (5 bases). The CDR3 has 15 amino acids. Looked up from germline, CDR1 is PRHDT and CDR2 is FYEKMQ (reference sequence). V shed 5 bases and J shed 0 bases, with 10 bases lying between them. CDR3 protein: CASSPDRANTGELFF. The CDR3 DNA reads as TGTGCCAGCAGCCCTGACAGAGCGAACACCGGGGAGCTGTTTTTT. The full variable domain, rest sourced from reference TRBV13 and TRBJ2-2, is AAGVIQSPRHLIKEKRETATLKCYPIPRHDTVYWYQQGPGQDPQFLISFYEKMQSDKGSIPDRFSAQQFSDYHSELNMSSLELGDSALYFCASSPDRANTGELFFGEGSRLTVL.

This clonotype was observed a single time. The chain joins TRBV27 to TRBJ2-1; tentatively, D is TRBD2 (5 bases). Germline values: CDR1 MNHEY, CDR2 SMNVEV (reference sequence). CDR3 length: 17 amino acids. V was trimmed by 1 base and J by 10 bases, leaving 23 bases between them. CDR3 amino acids: CASSLYGGLNSLWEQFF. The CDR3 DNA is TGTGCCAGCAGTTTATATGGCGGGCTTAACAGTCTCTGGGAGCAGTTCTTC.

The table lists this clonotype with a few counts. The rearrangement uses TRBV7-9 and TRBJ2-7; D may be TRBD1 (5 bases). The CDR3 extends over 14 amino acids. Germline-derived CDR1 and CDR2 are SEHNR and FQNEAQ (reference sequence). V shed 2 bases and J shed 2 bases, with 10 bases lying between them. The CDR3 loop is CASSLIGRAYEQYF. The CDR3 DNA sequence: TGTGCCAGCAGCTTAATTGGCAGGGCCTACGAGCAGTACTTC. The complete variable domain, with remaining parts taken from reference TRBV7-9 and TRBJ2-7, reads DTGVSQNPRHKITKRGQNVTFRCDPISEHNRLYWYRQTLGQGPEFLTYFQNEAQLEKSRLLSDRFSAERPKGSFSTLEIQRTEQGDSAMYLCASSLIGRAYEQYFGPGTRLTVT.

Only a few counts were recorded for this clonotype. The rearrangement joins TRBV29-1 to TRBJ1-2; 7 bases align to TRBD1. V shed 4 bases, J shed 5 bases, and the junction held 10 bases outside the gene matches. Looked up from germline, CDR1 is SQVTM and CDR2 is ANQGSEA. There are 14 residues in the CDR3. This CDR3 reads CSVANRGLGYGYTF. Here the CDR3 DNA reads TGCAGCGTTGCTAACAGGGGATTAGGGTATGGCTACACCTTC.

The J gene is TRBJ1-6, the V gene TRBV20-1; D possibly corresponds to TRBD1 (5 bases). The CDR3 covers 16 residues. The germline V gene has CDR1 DFQATT and CDR2 SNEGSKA (reference sequence). CDR3 coding DNA: TGCAGCCCAGTATTGGGGGAGGCGGCATATAATTCACCCCTCCACTTT. Translation gives CSPVLGEAAYNSPLHF.

This clonotype has ten or more counts. The chain employs TRBV5-1 and TRBJ2-7; 7 bases agree with TRBD1. CDR3 length: 14 residues. The junction had 5 bases not matched to a gene; V was cut back by 2 bases and J by 3 bases. CDR1 is SGHRS and CDR2 is YFSETQ in the germline V gene. CDR3 sequence reads: CASSFVTGHYEQYF. Here the CDR3 DNA reads TGCGCCAGCAGCTTCGTGACAGGGCACTACGAGCAGTACTTC.

The genes are TRBV6-1 and TRBJ2-2; 9 bases map to TRBD1. Unmatched junction bases numbered 5, after V lost 8 bases and J lost 7 bases. The CDR3 spans 13 residues. Per germline, CDR1 MNHNS and CDR2 SASEGT. CDR3 protein: CASHTGGHGELFF. CDR3 DNA: TGTGCCAGCCATACAGGGGGCCACGGGGAGCTGTTTTTT.

This clonotype was detected a few times. The chain uses TRBV10-3 and TRBJ2-1; 9 bases match TRBD1. The CDR3 is 16 amino acids. CDR1 ENHRY and CDR2 SYGVKD come from the germline V gene. Losses at the gene ends were 6 bases for V and 7 bases for J; bases not matched to a gene: 13. The DNA for the CDR3 is TGTGCCATCAGCCCCCTACCGGGACAGGGAGGGAATGAGCAGTTCTTC. It yields the protein CAISPLPGQGGNEQFF.